Shown below are 29 T cell receptor beta chains from a single sample sequenced in a study of T cell changes during pregnancy in multiple sclerosis. Repertoires were generated with immunoSEQ multiplex PCR, while TCRdb's copy carries only in-frame clones and drops some. The sample consists of some 60,000 clones, roughly 90% of them appearing once. The sample was peripheral blood, taken before pregnancy. The receptor set was obtained from a female donor with multiple sclerosis, enrolled in a pregnancy study.

V is TRBV7-6 and J is TRBJ1-4; D is uncertain. V dropped 4 bases and J dropped 5 bases, with 17 bases sitting between them. CDR3 length equals 16 residues. Per the germline V gene, CDR1 is SGHVS and CDR2 is FNYEAQ. CDR3 in amino acids: CASSSRSHLPNEKLFF. For the CDR3, the DNA is TGTGCCAGCAGCTCACGGAGCCACCTACCCAATGAAAAACTGTTTTTT.

The gene calls are TRBV9 and TRBJ1-2; 8 positions agree with TRBD1. The V and J ends lost 0 bases and 8 bases, in that order; junction bases with no gene match: 6. Germline V CDR1 and CDR2: SGDLS, YYNGEE. The CDR3 runs 14 residues. The CDR3: CASSVVSQGAGYTF. The CDR3 DNA reads TGTGCCAGCAGCGTAGTAAGTCAGGGGGCCGGCTACACCTTC.

V gene TRBV7-6 combines with J gene TRBJ2-2; weak D call: TRBD1 (6 bases). The CDR3 loop spans 16 amino acids. Trimming left V 5 bases short and J 1 base short, with 14 bases between. The V gene's germline CDR1 is SGHVS and CDR2 FNYEAQ. DNA for the CDR3: TGTGCCAGCAGCACCCGGCAGGGGTTGAACACCGGGGAGCTGTTTTTT. Translation gives CASSTRQGLNTGELFF.

A single count supports this clone. The chain has TRBV18 and TRBJ2-7, with TRBD1 matching over 10 bases. Germline CDR1 and CDR2: KGHSH and LQKENI. The CDR3 is 16 residues long. With V trimmed by 3 bases and J by 3 bases, 8 bases remained unmatched. CDR3 sequence (DNA): TGTGCCAGCTCACCGGGGACAGGGGCCGGGGGCTACGAGCAGTACTTC. The encoded protein is CASSPGTGAGGYEQYF.

The chain employs TRBV4-2 and TRBJ2-3, with TRBD1 matching 7 bases. In germline, CDR1 is LGHNA, CDR2 YNFKEQ. V shed 4 bases and J 1 base; nucleotides not matched to a gene: 2. CDR3 length: 14 residues. CDR3 loop: CASSLDRGTDTQYF. Here the CDR3 DNA reads TGTGCCAGCAGCCTAGACAGGGGCACAGATACGCAGTATTTT.

The CDR3 spells CASSEYSGLSTDTQYF. CDR3 nucleotides: TGTGCCAGCAGCGAGTATAGCGGACTGAGCACAGATACGCAGTATTTT. The chain couples TRBV9 to TRBJ2-3; perhaps TRBD2 as D (6 bases). Per the germline V gene, CDR1 is SGDLS and CDR2 is YYNGEE. The CDR3 has 16 amino acids. The V end was cut by 3 bases, the J end by 0 bases, with 14 bases between.

This rearrangement joins TRBV23-1 to TRBJ1-5; D possibly corresponds to TRBD1 (6 bases). TRBV23-1 is flagged as an ORF with uncertain function. The CDR3 extends over 15 amino acids. The V gene lost 6 bases and the J gene lost 9 bases, with 21 bases spanning the gap. This CDR3 is CASRRFGTGGAPQHF. Here the CDR3 DNA reads TGCGCCAGCAGACGGTTCGGCACGGGGGGGGCGCCCCAGCATTTT.

The rearrangement links TRBV5-6 to TRBJ2-7; no definite D call. The germline gives CDR1 SGHDT, CDR2 YYEEEE. This CDR3 is 13 amino acids long. Trimming took 0 bases from V and 3 from J, leaving 7 bases between them. CDR3 protein: CASSLGRFYEQYF. In DNA, the CDR3 is TGTGCCAGCAGCTTGGGCAGATTCTACGAGCAGTACTTC.

This chain links TRBV25-1 with TRBJ1-1, with unresolved D. This CDR3 comprises 13 residues. The germline CDR1 and CDR2 sequences are MGHDK and SYGVNS. V shed 7 bases and J shed 0 bases, with 9 bases lying between them. The CDR3, as DNA: TGTGCCAGCACCCCGAGGATGAACACTGAAGCTTTCTTT. It is translated as CASTPRMNTEAFF.

This chain connects TRBV20-1 to TRBJ1-3; D remains ambiguous. Germline-derived CDR1 and CDR2 are DFQATT and SNEGSKA (reference sequence). V was trimmed by 2 bases and J by 8 bases, leaving 7 bases between them. This CDR3 is 11 amino acids long. The CDR3 sequence: CSARTGDTIYF. CDR3 bases: TGCAGTGCTAGAACCGGAGACACCATATATTTT.

This clone has only a few counts. J is TRBJ1-1 and V is TRBV19; 7 nucleotides align to TRBD1. Trimming cost V 3 bases and J 8 bases; bases outside gene matches: 9. Germline assignment: CDR1 LNHDA and CDR2 SQIVND (reference sequence). CDR3 length equals 14 residues. The CDR3, as DNA: TGTGCCAGTAGTATGGGACAGTCGGTATCGGAAGCTTTCTTT. This translates into CASSMGQSVSEAFF.

V gene TRBV4-3 combines with J gene TRBJ1-3; weak D call: TRBD1 (5 bases). Trimming cost V 3 bases and J 13 bases, with 16 bases left between them. Germline CDR1 reads LGHNA; CDR2 reads YSLEER. The CDR3 spans 13 residues. The CDR3 DNA reads as TGCGCCAGCAGCCAGACGCCGACGACAGAAATATATTTT. Its translation is CASSQTPTTEIYF.

This clone was counted a few times. The chain couples TRBV6-6 to TRBJ1-1; D is perhaps TRBD1 (5 bases). The CDR3 covers 11 residues. Trimming removed 7 bases at V and 5 bases at J, with 8 bases between. Germline V gene lookup returns CDR1 MNHNY and CDR2 SVGAGI (reference sequence). The DNA for the CDR3 is TGTGCCAGCACAGGGCGGACTGAAGCTTTCTTT. Translating it yields CASTGRTEAFF.

In its sample, this clone was seen a few times. The chain couples TRBV2 to TRBJ2-7; 9 bases align to TRBD1. The CDR3 consists of 16 residues. Unmatched junction bases numbered 11, after V lost 3 bases and J lost 5 bases. Germline V gene data show CDR1 as SNHLY and CDR2 as FYNNEI. The CDR3 region is CASSEGQGLGFDEQYF. CDR3 bases: TGTGCCAGCAGTGAGGGACAGGGATTAGGCTTTGACGAGCAGTACTTC.

V gene TRBV7-6 combines with J gene TRBJ2-1; 8 positions match TRBD2. V trimming: 1 base; J trimming: 6 bases; junction bases outside the gene matches: 2. The germline V gene has CDR1 SGHVS and CDR2 FNYEAQ. This CDR3 has 14 residues. The DNA for the CDR3 is TGTGCCAGCAGCTTAGTGGCGGGGGGCAATGAGCAGTTCTTC. Its protein product is CASSLVAGGNEQFF.

The rearrangement uses TRBV4-3 and TRBJ1-3; maybe TRBD1 (5 bases). Trimming left V 0 bases short and J 0 bases short, with 12 bases between. Germline-derived CDR1 and CDR2 are LGHNA and YSLEER. The CDR3 spans 17 residues. CDR3 loop: CASSQEWGIASGNTIYF. The CDR3 DNA reads as TGCGCCAGCAGCCAAGAATGGGGCATCGCCTCTGGAAACACCATATATTTT.

The chain combines TRBV30 with TRBJ2-3; weak D call: TRBD2 (6 bases). CDR1 and CDR2 (germline): GTSNPN, SVGIG (reference sequence). The CDR3 has 13 amino acids. V was trimmed by 0 bases and J by 4 bases, leaving 8 bases between them. CDR3 bases: TGTGCCTGGAGTGTAGGGACTCCAGATACGCAGTATTTT. This sequence encodes CAWSVGTPDTQYF.

The chain links TRBV7-3 to TRBJ1-1, with 7 nucleotides matching TRBD1. CDR1 SGHTA and CDR2 FQGTGA come from the germline V gene. The length of the CDR3 is 13 residues. With V trimmed by 4 bases and J by 1 base, 0 bases remained unmatched. CDR3 region: CASSWDRNTEAFF. CDR3 bases: TGTGCCAGCAGCTGGGACAGGAACACTGAAGCTTTCTTT.

This chain connects TRBV7-8 to TRBJ1-1; 7 positions match TRBD1. The CDR3 sequence is 14 residues long. V shed 5 bases, J shed 4 bases, and the junction held 7 bases outside the gene matches. Germline values: CDR1 SGHVS, CDR2 FQNEAQ. CDR3 DNA: TGTGCCAGCAGCCCCAACAGGGGATCCACTGAAGCTTTCTTT. It codes for CASSPNRGSTEAFF.

V is TRBV18 and J is TRBJ1-4; D is possibly TRBD1 (6 bases). This CDR3 is 15 amino acids long. The V gene's germline CDR1 is KGHSH and CDR2 LQKENI. The V end lost 3 bases, the J end lost 6 bases, and 14 bases lay between the germline ends. For the CDR3, the DNA is TGTGCCAGCTCACCTAGACAGGTGAACCATGAAAAACTGTTTTTT. It codes for CASSPRQVNHEKLFF.

The rearrangement joins TRBV5-4 to TRBJ2-5; TRBD1 might be the D (6 bases). CDR1 SGHNT and CDR2 YYREEE come from the germline V gene (reference sequence). The CDR3 has 19 residues. Trimming stripped 4 bases from V and 1 base from J, with 26 bases between. The CDR3 nucleotides are TGTGCCAGCAGCCGCCCCGGGACATCCTCACTTGGGGCCCAAGAGACCCAGTACTTC. It yields the protein CASSRPGTSSLGAQETQYF.

This clone appeared a few times. The genes are TRBV12-5 and TRBJ2-1; TRBD1 agrees at 8 bases. CDR1 and CDR2 (germline): LGHNT, FRNRAP. The CDR3 runs 15 residues. V was pared by 1 base and J by 6 bases, with 5 bases of the junction left unmatched. The CDR3 reads CASGLGQGAVNEQFF. The CDR3 nucleotides read TGTGCTAGTGGTTTGGGGCAGGGGGCAGTCAATGAGCAGTTCTTC.

V gene TRBV6-6 combines with J gene TRBJ1-4; no firm D call. V gave up 2 bases and J gave up 8 bases, with 18 bases separating them. This CDR3 is built from 16 residues. The germline gives CDR1 MNHNY, CDR2 SVGAGI (reference sequence). CDR3 in amino acids: CASSYREGARAEKLFF. The CDR3 DNA reads TGTGCCAGCAGTTACCGGGAGGGAGCTAGGGCCGAAAAACTGTTTTTT.

This chain uses TRBV7-2 with TRBJ2-3; 9 bases align to TRBD2. J gave up 1 base and V 1 base, and 0 bases lay outside the gene matches. Germline lookup yields CDR1 SGHTA and CDR2 FQGNSA. This CDR3 has 15 amino acids. The CDR3 sequence: CASSLERGGTDTQYF. The CDR3 DNA reads TGTGCCAGCAGCTTAGAGCGGGGGGGCACAGATACGCAGTATTTT.

The chain uses TRBV4-1 and TRBJ2-1; a possible D gene is TRBD2 (5 bases). The germline CDR1 and CDR2 sequences are MGHRA and YSYEKL. This CDR3 has 18 residues. V was trimmed by 4 bases and J by 0 bases, leaving 19 bases between them. The CDR3 loop is CASSPRFERLSSYNEQFF. CDR3 DNA: TGCGCCAGCAGCCCACGATTCGAGCGGTTGAGCTCCTACAATGAGCAGTTCTTC.

The genes are TRBV19 and TRBJ1-1; 7 bases are shared with TRBD1. The CDR3 contains 14 residues. Trimming took 1 base from V and 1 from J; bases not matched to a gene: 0. Germline V lookup: CDR1 LNHDA, CDR2 SQIVND (reference sequence). The CDR3, as DNA: TGTGCCAGTAGTATAGGACAGGGGAACACTGAAGCTTTCTTT. The encoded protein is CASSIGQGNTEAFF.

This clone has just a few counts. The V call is TRBV7-9, the J call TRBJ1-1; TRBD1 might be the D (6 bases). The V and J ends lost 0 bases and 1 base respectively, with 9 bases between them. The CDR3 covers 15 residues. Germline values: CDR1 SEHNR, CDR2 FQNEAQ (reference sequence). CDR3 region: CASSLAGTRNTEAFF. As DNA, the CDR3 is TGTGCCAGCAGCTTAGCTGGGACACGGAACACTGAAGCTTTCTTT.

V is TRBV5-1 and J is TRBJ2-2, with 7 nucleotides matching TRBD2. Germline CDR1 SGHRS, CDR2 YFSETQ. Losses at the gene ends were 3 bases for V and 6 bases for J; bases not matched to a gene: 14. CDR3 length equals 17 residues. The CDR3 nucleotides are TGCGCCAGCAGCTATCTTACTAGCGACCTGAGGGCCGGGGAGCTGTTTTTT. Its protein is CASSYLTSDLRAGELFF.

CDR3 DNA: TGTGCCAGCAGCTCTCTCCGGGCCCAGTACTTC. It specifies CASSSLRAQYF. The rearrangement links TRBV7-8 to TRBJ2-5; no firm D call. The germline V and J ends were trimmed by 4 bases and 9 bases, with 9 bases remaining between them. Germline loops: CDR1 SGHVS, CDR2 FQNEAQ. The CDR3 extends over 11 amino acids.